This T cell receptor (beta chain) derives from a study of cytomegalovirus exposure and HLA in healthy donors. Study-level background: An earlier analysis identified 117 million unique TCR beta sequences in some 170 million T cells. Counted in an early data release were roughly 81 million unique TCRs from HLA-typed donors. Study results and limitations: Sequencing had likely introduced a cluster of highly shared sequence variants as an artifact.

Amplification used 60 Vbeta primers and 13 Jbeta primers. TCRdb keeps only in-frame clones here, not all; method: immunoSEQ multiplex PCR. The sample shows approximately 100,000 clones, approximately 70% of them seen only once. In regard to this clone: Antigen specificity is unknown.

Sequenced sample: PBMCs. The clonotype was recovered from a young woman in good health and CMV-seropositive.

CDR3 amino acids: CASSAVSGELFF. The CDR3 coding sequence is TGTGCCAGCAGCGCCGTCAGCGGGGAGCTGTTTTTT. This sequence joins TRBV9 and TRBJ2-2; D is unresolved. Trimming took 3 bases from V and 7 from J, leaving 7 bases between them. CDR3 length equals 12 residues. Germline CDR1 SGDLS, CDR2 YYNGEE.